Shown below are 3 T cell receptor beta chains from a single sample sequenced in a study of tumour-infiltrating T cells in Burkitt lymphoma. The protocol was immunoSEQ multiplex PCR, while the TCRdb copy is restricted to in-frame clones and leaves out a portion. This sample has roughly 15,000 clones, with 30% found just once. The sequenced material came from tumor tissue. The receptors come from a human donor with diffuse large B-cell lymphoma.

The genes are TRBV6-5 and TRBJ2-2; 7 nucleotides agree with TRBD2. The CDR3 runs to 14 residues. V trimming: 6 bases; J trimming: 3 bases; junction bases outside the gene matches: 4. In germline, CDR1 is MNHEY, CDR2 SVGAGI. The CDR3: CASSPSGYTGELFF. CDR3 DNA sequence: TGTGCCAGCAGCCCTAGCGGTTACACCGGGGAGCTGTTTTTT.

This clone has only a few counts. The chain couples TRBV2 to TRBJ2-3; D perhaps matches TRBD1 (5 bases). Germline lookup yields CDR1 SNHLY and CDR2 FYNNEI. The CDR3 has 13 residues. Trimming shortened V by 9 bases and J by 1 base, and 11 bases separated the two germline ends. As DNA, the CDR3 is TGTGCCAGGGGGCCCCCGGGCACAGATACGCAGTATTTT. Residues: CARGPPGTDTQYF.

The chain couples TRBV28 to TRBJ1-1; 7 bases align to TRBD1. Germline V gene data show CDR1 as MDHEN and CDR2 as SYDVKM. V was pared by 7 bases and J by 11 bases, with 10 bases of the junction left unmatched. This CDR3 comprises 12 residues. The CDR3: CASNNRGFGAFF. The CDR3, as DNA: TGTGCCAGCAATAACAGGGGATTTGGGGCTTTCTTT. Together with reference TRBV28 and TRBJ1-1, the CDR3 gives the full variable domain: DVKVTQSSRYLVKRTGEKVFLECVQDMDHENMFWYRQDPGLGLRLIYFSYDVKMKEKGDIPEGYSVSREKKERFSLILESASTNQTSMYLCASNNRGFGAFFGQGTRLTVV.